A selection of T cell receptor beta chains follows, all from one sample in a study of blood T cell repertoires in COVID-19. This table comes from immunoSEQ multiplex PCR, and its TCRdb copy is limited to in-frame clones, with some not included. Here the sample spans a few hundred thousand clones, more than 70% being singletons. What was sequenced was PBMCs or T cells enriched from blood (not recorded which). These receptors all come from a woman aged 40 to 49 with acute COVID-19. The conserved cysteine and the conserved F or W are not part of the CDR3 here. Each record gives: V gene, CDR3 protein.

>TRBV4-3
ASSQEAASGRNEQF
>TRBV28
ASTGQGVWETQY
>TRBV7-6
ASSSYSGTGDTGELF
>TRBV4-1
ASSLSWSGSSYEQY
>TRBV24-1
ATRKTGGKSEAF
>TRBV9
ASSVEVGRGNTIY
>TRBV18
ASSPGVGKGHNEQF
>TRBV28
ASSLLSGSIGTDTQY
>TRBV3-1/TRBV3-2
ASSQDETDTQY
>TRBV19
ASRNRSYGYT
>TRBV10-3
AIRASGQQF
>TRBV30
ACLWWGGGGYT
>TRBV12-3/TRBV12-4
ASSLNLYQPQH
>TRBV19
ASSIAGRAFNQPQH
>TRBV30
AWSPTLDSLSNQPQH
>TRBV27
ASSHAGTGGGQPQH
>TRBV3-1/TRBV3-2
ASSSGLGTGGYGYT
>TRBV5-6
ASRGSGSSYNEQF
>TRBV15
ATSSVGGERNTIY
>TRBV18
ASSPRAIRAPDEKLF
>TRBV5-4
ASSFTTGVTEAF
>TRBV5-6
ASSVRGPINYGYT
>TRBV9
ASSVLSGASYNEQF
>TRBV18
ASSPGLDQETQY
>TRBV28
AAGGNSYEQY
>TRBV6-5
ASSSESTGEYGYT
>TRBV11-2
ASSQVSNEQF
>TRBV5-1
ASSLGQTNQPQH
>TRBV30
AWSMLRDRQF
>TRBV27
ASSHLPTVLNYGYT
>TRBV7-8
ASRSGETQY
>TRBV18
ASSPGTFGNTIY
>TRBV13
ASSLSRGMNTGELF
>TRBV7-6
ASSWDRYQPQH
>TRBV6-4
ASSVGTRNFPGELF
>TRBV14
ASSLSSAGGSTQY
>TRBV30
AWSVSGGNGYT
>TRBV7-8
ASSLAQGKLF
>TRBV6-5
ASRAGFSYNEQF
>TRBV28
ATEGQLEAF
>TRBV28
ASSPSGGWYGSDEQF
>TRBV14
ASSRGRDNEQF
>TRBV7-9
ASSLGQNQETQY
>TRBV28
ASSRVIDTQY
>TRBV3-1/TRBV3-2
ASSVSGEWNEQY
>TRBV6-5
ASSPQGTGLYEQY
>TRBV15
ATSLGGTDTQY
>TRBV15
ATSRTGLVGDNEQF
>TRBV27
ASSLLQGNSPLH
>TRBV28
ASSLSDRTGEGYT
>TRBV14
ASSRIAGFYGYT
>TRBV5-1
ASSSPGTGTNEQF
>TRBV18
ASPRERTSGANVLT